This record covers a single T cell receptor beta chain. This CDR3 region has 14 residues. CDR1 and CDR2 from the germline V gene are SGHTA and FQGTGA. Trimming removed 4 bases from V and 9 bases from J; junction bases left unmatched: 6. This record comes from a study of cytomegalovirus exposure and HLA in healthy donors. 60 Vbeta and 13 Jbeta primers were used in PCR. The table came from immunoSEQ multiplex PCR; TCRdb's copy has only in-frame clones and leaves some out. The sample shows fewer than 140,000 clones, more than 60% of them seen only once. The sequencing input was PBMCs. This receptor was identified in a man between 60 and 75 years old in good health and CMV-seronegative. The chain recombines TRBV7-3 with TRBJ2-1; 10 positions match TRBD2. In nucleotides, the CDR3 is TGTGCCAGCAGCTCGCGATTAGCGGGGGGTGAGCAGTTCTTC. The encoded protein is CASSSRLAGGEQFF.